These 7 T cell receptor beta chains came from one sample sequenced in a study of T cells in Graves' hyperthyroidism and ophthalmopathy. Amplification of TCR beta CDR3 regions was performed using RNA transcripts as template. A first-round RT-PCR of the TCR CDR3 used the HTBI primer set. Each CDR3 protein is one row after TCRdb ran MiXCR on the multiplex PCR reads. The sample gives 600,000 to 650,000 distinct CDR3 sequences, 20% of which show up once; 34% is in the top ten. Sequenced material: blood. The receptors shown here come from a man under 40 with Graves' ophthalmopathy.

This clonotype was picked up a small number of times. V usage is TRBV18 and J usage is TRBJ1-1; D call uncertain. Trimming pared 3 bases from V and 2 bases from J, leaving 10 bases between. The CDR3 has 14 amino acids. Germline values: CDR1 KGHSH, CDR2 LQKENI. The CDR3 nucleotides read TGTGCCAGCTCACCCGAAGGACTAAACACTGAAGCTTTCTTT. Encoded protein: CASSPEGLNTEAFF.

The chain is built from TRBV12-3 or TRBV12-4 and TRBJ1-2; the D is unclear. The CDR3 totals 15 residues. The V end was cut by 0 bases, the J end by 5 bases, with 13 bases between. The CDR3 sequence is CASSLALDSGYGYTF. DNA of the CDR3: TGTGCCAGCAGTTTAGCCCTCGACTCAGGATATGGCTACACCTTC.

In its sample, this clonotype was seen a few times. The J gene is TRBJ2-1, the V gene TRBV15, with 7 bases fitting TRBD1. Germline lookup yields CDR1 LNHNV and CDR2 YYDKDF (reference sequence). The CDR3 runs 17 residues. The J segment lost 9 bases and the V segment lost 3 bases, leaving 17 bases of the junction unmatched. This CDR3 reads CATSRGLTGYYKGEQFF. The CDR3, as DNA: TGTGCCACCAGCAGGGGTTTGACAGGGTATTACAAAGGTGAGCAGTTCTTC.

This clonotype was seen a few times. V is TRBV9 and J is TRBJ1-5, with D possibly being TRBD1 (5 bases). Germline lookup yields CDR1 SGDLS and CDR2 YYNGEE. This CDR3 has 14 amino acids. The V and J ends lost 6 bases and 0 bases respectively, with 10 bases between them. The CDR3 loop reads CASNQGVSNQPQHF. In DNA form, the CDR3 reads TGTGCCAGCAACCAGGGAGTTAGCAATCAGCCCCAGCATTTT.

This clonotype was counted between two and nine times. The chain carries TRBV6-1 and TRBJ1-5, with TRBD1 matching 11 bases. Trimming took 5 bases from V and 6 from J; bases not matched to a gene: 6. The CDR3 has 15 amino acids. Germline CDR1 reads MNHNS; CDR2 reads SASEGT. For the CDR3, the DNA is TGTGCCAGCAGTACCGGACAGGGGGCGGGTCAGCCCCAGCATTTT. Protein: CASSTGQGAGQPQHF.

The chain is built from TRBV5-5 and TRBJ2-7, with TRBD2 matching 8 bases. Germline CDR1 reads SGHKS; CDR2 reads YYEKEE (reference sequence). After removal of 3 bases from V and 1 base from J, the junction contained 6 bases not matched to a gene. The CDR3 spans 15 residues. The CDR3 nucleotides read TGTGCCAGCAGCTACACGGGGGGGACATCCTACGAGCAGTACTTC. It codes for CASSYTGGTSYEQYF.

V gene TRBV20-1 combines with J gene TRBJ2-7, with 7 bases that match TRBD1. Germline CDR1 is DFQATT and CDR2 is SNEGSKA (reference sequence). This CDR3 contains 15 residues. V dropped 1 base and J dropped 2; count of bases not matched to a gene: 8. In nucleotides, the CDR3 is TGCAGTGCTAGAGGCCCCAGACAGGGAGCCTACGAGCAGTACTTC. As protein: CSARGPRQGAYEQYF.